This TCR beta chain was documented in a study of T cell responses to AZD1222 COVID-19 vaccine. The study, taken as a whole, reports: With dominance at 160-218 and 743-854, vaccine-associated CD4 TCRs spanned spike.

This CDR3 has 15 amino acids. Germline CDR1 reads SGHNT; CDR2 reads YYREEE (reference sequence). V lost 4 bases, J lost 5 bases, and 6 bases stayed unmatched. For this clone: Antigen: not known.

Measured with immunoSEQ multiplex PCR; TCRdb has only the in-frame clones, and not every one. The sample consists of roughly 200,000 clones, about 94% of them appearing once. The receptor's source is an adult who received the MenACWY meningococcal vaccine as a control. The rearrangement uses TRBV5-4 and TRBJ1-2, with 12 bases lining up with TRBD1. This specimen consisted of peripheral blood, obtained 28 days after the second dose of the MenACWY control vaccine. DNA of the CDR3: TGTGCCAGCAGCGGTGGGACAGGGGGCAGGTATGGCTACACCTTC. Translating gives CASSGGTGGRYGYTF. Complete variable domain (other parts from reference TRBV5-4 and TRBJ1-2): ETGVTQSPTHLIKTRGQQVTLRCSSQSGHNTVSWYQQALGQGPQFIFQYYREEENGRGNFPPRFSGLQFPNYSSELNVNALELDDSALYLCASSGGTGGRYGYTFGSGTRLTVV.